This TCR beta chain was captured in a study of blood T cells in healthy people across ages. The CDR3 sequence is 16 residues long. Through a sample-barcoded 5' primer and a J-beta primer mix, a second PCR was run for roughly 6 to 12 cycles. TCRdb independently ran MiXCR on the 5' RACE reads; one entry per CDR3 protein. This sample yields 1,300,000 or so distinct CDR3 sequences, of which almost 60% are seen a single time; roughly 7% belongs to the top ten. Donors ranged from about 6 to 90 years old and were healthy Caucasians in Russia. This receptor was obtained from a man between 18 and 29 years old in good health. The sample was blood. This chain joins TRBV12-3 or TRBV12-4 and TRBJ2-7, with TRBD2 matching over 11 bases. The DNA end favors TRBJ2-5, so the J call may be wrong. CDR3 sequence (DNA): TGTGCCAGCAGCATTCTACTAGCGGGAGTGCGAGAGACCCAGTACTTC. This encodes CASSILLAGVRETQYF.